Reported below is one TCR beta chain. At least ten counts were recorded for this clonotype. The antigen it recognizes is unknown. Base qualities are not provided; no much larger clone lies one nucleotide away. This sample stems from a study of identical twins (dated by TCRdb to 2016 to 2017). Context from the whole study: The study deep-sequenced TCR alpha and beta repertoires from monozygotic twins, unrelated adults of various ages and cord blood to test whether fetal clonotypes persist. Replicate twin experiments were performed at different times using different library preparation protocols to rule out contamination.

Every donor in the study was a healthy Caucasian. Three unrelated non-twin adults were additionally sequenced: a male aged 18 to 30, a male aged 50 to 60 and a female aged 50 to 60. Miltenyi CD45RO+ enrichment and human naive T-cell isolation kits were used to isolate memory (CD45RO+) and naive T cells from PBMC. Cut back by 0 bases and 7 bases, the V and J ends lie 12 bases apart. From the germline V gene (reference sequence), CDR1 is LNHNV and CDR2 is YYDKDF. The CDR3, from cysteine to phenylalanine, totals 14 residues. CDR3 DNA only is kept here, 42 bases in frame from base 1. What the study reported, not specific to this receptor: Recombination models systematically underestimated out-of-frame TCR alpha sharing in monozygotic twins but agreed with sharing between unrelated individuals. Invariant T cells such as MAIT and iNKT could partly confound zero-insertion analyses, though diverse VJ usage argued against this for most clonotypes. Because the same donors could not be followed over many years, the conclusions relied on cross-sectional statistical analysis. Compared with coincidental sharing between unrelated individuals, out-of-frame TCR alpha sequences shared between twins showed an excess of sequences with low generation probability. Abundant cord blood beta clonotypes carried fewer insertions; young adult naive repertoires showed a weaker similar trend, while memory repertoires showed none. Excess twin sharing in beta out-of-frame sequences was weaker because fewer shared sequences lowered the signal-to-noise ratio.

Receptor amplification or capture employed 5' RACE. Sequencing instrument: Illumina HiSeq 2000. A universal primer binding site was added through template switching, and the final cDNA carried a unique molecular identifier so that TCR cDNA molecules could be counted accurately. First-strand cDNA for TCR alpha and beta chains was synthesized from specific primers in the conserved constant-segment region. To control for contamination, every cDNA library was double barcoded, receiving both a SMART-Mk sample barcode and Illumina barcodes. Two successive PCR steps introduced TruSeq adapter sequences along with Illumina sample barcodes. The Illumina HiSeq platform was used with custom primers to sequence TCR alpha and beta cDNA libraries. In the authors' own workflow: MiGEC was used to process raw reads and extract unique molecular identifiers, and MiXCR was used to find CDR3 positions. For each individual, recombination models were inferred using an EM algorithm with the repgenHMM and IGoR tools. Shared clonotypes were analyzed with the tcR package in R, and sharing was normalized by the product of cloneset sizes. To study raw recombination free of thymic and clonal selection effects, out-of-frame nonproductive sequences were analyzed. The public reads were reanalyzed by TCRdb: fastp trimming at Q25, MiXCR alignment, in-frame beta chains only. Identical CDR3 protein sequences are pooled into one entry, listed with their most common genes and DNA. TCRdb, not the original authors, processed these V and J calls. The sample has roughly 690,000 distinct CDR3 sequences on record, roughly 6.2% of them singletons. In total, the top ten clones hold roughly 1.6% of the sample.

The clonotype was recovered from a man younger than 35 in good health. Sequencing input: naive T cells sorted from blood. Sample cell subset or site, as interpreted from the label and publication: cells isolated with a human naive T-cell isolation kit. The chain joins TRBV15 to TRBJ2-5; the best D guess is TRBD2, with 6 bases matching. The CDR3 loop reads CATSRDRERGTQYF. The nucleotides are TGTGCCACCAGCAGAGATCGGGAGAGAGGGACCCAGTACTTC. The full variable domain, with segments outside the CDR3 supplied by the reference TRBV15 and TRBJ2-5 proteins, appears as DAMVIQNPRYQVTQFGKPVTLSCSQTLNHNVMYWYQQKSSQAPKLLFHYYDKDFNNEADTPDNFQSRRPNTSFCFLDIRSPGLGDTAMYLCATSRDRERGTQYFGPGTRLLVL.